Included here is one T cell receptor beta chain sequence, with context. What antigen it recognizes has not been identified. The record has no base qualities; no much larger clone is one base away. The data were obtained in a study of shared clonotypes between healthy human individuals (dated by TCRdb to 2018 to 2021). Regarding the complete study: Two women and three men aged 18 to 49 years were included in the cohort. Leukapheresis yielded between about 0.85 and 9 billion PBMCs per donor. To increase sequencing depth and limit assay-specific biases, different laboratories used diverse techniques to prepare libraries and sequence TCR repertoires. For each donor, CD4 naive and CD4 memory were each run on three plates, CD8 naive on two plates, and CD8 memory on one plate. Blood TCR repertoires of four to six healthy adults were deeply sequenced to estimate repertoire size and the extent of clonotype sharing between individuals. The study at large found these results: Rarefaction of sorted-subset datasets indicated incomplete sequencing despite the large sequencing depth. Naive subsets generally had larger estimated clonotype richness than memory subsets. Compared with non-shared clonotypes, the clonotypes found in all four sorted-subset donors had higher generation probabilities. Pairwise subsampling led to the expectation that sequencing depth would affect the degree of clonotype sharing among donors. Around 5.4% of naive CD4, approximately 3.7% of naive CD8, approximately 2.2% of memory CD4, and around 0.4% of memory CD8 clonotypes were shared across a few donors. The genetic and exposure-history diversity represented was limited by the small number of donors. Sampling was restricted to blood, and TCR repertoires in tissues likely differ from the TCR repertoires found in blood.

V is shortened by 0 bases, J by 0 bases, and the region joining them spans 13 bases. CDR3 length: 16 amino acids, cysteine to phenylalanine. The read is trimmed to its CDR3 DNA, 48 bases read in frame from base 1. From a lookup of the germline V gene, CDR1 and CDR2 are SGHRS and YFSETQ. Healthy HIV-negative adults with no recently reported acute infections or vaccinations were included as donors. All donors were Caucasian adults living in Nashville, Tennessee, USA. Magnetic negative selection was used to enrich CD4+ T cells, after which naive cells were positively selected on CD45RA and the negative fraction became the memory subset. Blood was collected by leukapheresis, and PBMCs were isolated by Ficoll-Histopaque density gradient centrifugation and then cryopreserved in liquid nitrogen vapor phase. Purity and quantity of every magnetically sorted T cell population were checked by analytical flow cytometry. Genomic DNA was isolated from every sorted fraction and measured by UV absorbance on a Nanodrop 2000c.

Using the deep immunoSEQ assay, multiplex PCR amplified TCR CDR3 regions from genomic DNA. Extracted genomic DNA from each cell subset was distributed evenly across all wells of several immunoSEQ 96-well plates, and each plate was treated as a replicate. For sorted subsets, each replicate PCR was loaded with around 220 ng genomic DNA, equivalent to some 31,000 T cell genomes. Purified libraries were measured with a Qubit 3.0 fluorometer, size-checked on a Bioanalyzer 2100, and measured again with the KAPA Library Quantification kit. Each immunoSEQ 96-well plate was sequenced on its own single-read 150-cycle Illumina NextSeq 550 flow cell. The published analysis was carried out like this. The immunoSEQ output contained only junctional sequences without quality scores, so filtering could not match that applied to full-length reads. Sequences were annotated with PyIR, a Python wrapper for IgBLAST v1.9, and V/J genes and CDR3 were assigned using IMGT germline references. Any read was removed if the V/J assignment was weak (E-value above 1e-6), the CDR3 was missing, or the read contained stop codons, out-of-frame junctions, or ambiguous translated residues. V3J clonotypes were defined as sequences sharing the same inferred V gene, J gene, and CDR3 amino acid sequence. The percentage overlap between two repertoires was calculated by dividing the number of shared unique clonotypes by the size of the smaller repertoire. Repertoire richness was assessed with RTK rarefaction, the Chao1 estimator, and Recon v2.1 estimates of unobserved clonotypes. OLGA was used to compute generation probabilities for all TCRbeta clonotypes that the gDNA method yielded from a few donors. In its TCRdb copy, this immuneACCESS table keeps in-frame sequences only and misses some clones. Where compared with another copy, unresolved V genes explain less than half of these, and the others have no known cause. V, J and clone size were drawn from that table, and D and trimming were deduced from the DNA. Here the sample has 600,000 to 750,000 clones; 72% occur a single time. The top ten clonotypes cover about 1.7% of the sample.

Sequenced sample: memory CD4+ T cells sorted from blood. Sample cell subset or site, as interpreted from the label and publication: CD45RA-negative fraction. The sequence is built from TRBV5-1 and TRBJ2-7; the D match is possibly TRBD1 or TRBD2, with 5 bases aligned in each. The origin of this receptor is a woman in her 30s in good health. The nucleotide sequence is given as TGCGCCAGCAGCTTGGGTTTTGGGGGACCCTCCTACGAGCAGTACTTC. This translates into CASSLGFGGPSYEQYF.